The sequence of this TCR beta chain was determined in a study of long-term antiretroviral therapy in people with HIV. Study results and limitations: Transplant donor controls retained higher diversity, though diversity increased after ART.

Researchers report immunoSEQ v3.0 was run at survey level. Assay: immunoSEQ multiplex PCR; the TCRdb copy retains only in-frame clones and omits some. In the table there are 18,000 or so clones, just under 80% of which are singletons. The CDR3 has 14 amino acids. With 2 bases removed from V and 5 bases from J, the gap between germline ends came to 12 bases. Germline lookup yields CDR1 SGHDN and CDR2 FVKESK. Note on this clone: As yet, its antigen is unknown.

The source of this sequence is a woman aged 40 to 50 with HIV. The sequencing used unsorted PBMCs, collected at the start of antiretroviral therapy, before treatment. V gene TRBV14 combines with J gene TRBJ1-1; D is uncertain. The DNA of the CDR3 is TGTGCCAGCAGCCAATACGTCGGGCGGACTGAAGCTTTCTTT. Protein: CASSQYVGRTEAFF.